Described below is a single T cell receptor (beta chain) sequence and its context. Profiled with immunoSEQ multiplex PCR; TCRdb holds only in-frame clones, not every one. The data show about 39,000 clones, roughly 93% seen once. The data were obtained in a study of T cell changes during pregnancy in multiple sclerosis. This CDR3 spans 13 amino acids. Germline V gene data show CDR1 as SNHLY and CDR2 as FYNNEI. V dropped 7 bases and J dropped 1 base, with 11 bases sitting between them. This clonotype was obtained from a female donor with multiple sclerosis, enrolled in a pregnancy study. Sample: CD4+ T cells from peripheral blood mononuclear cells, taken in the first trimester of pregnancy. The chain has TRBV2 and TRBJ2-7; the D gene is possibly TRBD1 (6 bases). The CDR3 spells CASTRDKSYEQYF. Written as DNA, the CDR3 is TGTGCCAGCACCCGGGACAAATCCTACGAGCAGTACTTC.